A selection of T cell receptor beta chains follows, all from one sample in a study of cytomegalovirus exposure and HLA in healthy donors. Clones were read by immunoSEQ multiplex PCR, and TCRdb kept only the in-frame ones, dropping some. Of 250,000 or so clones listed, about 93% were seen once; the top ten hold around 1.7%. The specimen sequenced was PBMCs. These TCRs come from a girl aged 2 to 9 in good health and CMV-seronegative. CDR3s include the opening cysteine and the closing phenylalanine or tryptophan.

cdr3_aa v_call
CAISGGGRALYNEQFF TRBV10-3
CASSYLDTETF TRBV6-5
CASSYSGQDHSPLHF TRBV6-6
CASRGTGGLNQPQHF TRBV23-1
CASSTDRGYMNTEAFF TRBV28
CASSEYRGNEKLFF TRBV2
CASNRDTQYF TRBV2
CASEPGGRASGEQFF TRBV27
CASSGETNTGELFF TRBV25-1
CASSLEGEPQHF TRBV5-6
CASSLWGAGELFF TRBV27
CASSLAGDPGNTIYF TRBV11-2
CASLSGRAPYNEQFF TRBV2
CASSLGGQGAMGETQYF TRBV5-8
CASSEFVSPQPQHF TRBV2
CASSPTQAGVGTQYF TRBV27